The 5 T cell receptor beta chains listed next were all sequenced from one sample in a study of regulatory T cells in long-lasting Graves disease. Time point: newly diagnosed GD, antithyroid drugs for less than 3 months. There was RNA extracted from PBMCs, and the TCR library was made from it. Library construction for TCR beta used iRepertoire HTBI primers and Arm-PCR of CDR3 regions. TCRdb analysed the multiplex PCR reads with MiXCR anew, one entry per CDR3 protein. The sample contains more than 450,000 distinct CDR3 sequences, around 15% of which appear only once. Another study also made use of these data, one on T cells in Graves' hyperthyroidism and ophthalmopathy.

The specimen was peripheral blood mononuclear cells (PBMCs), collected at new diagnosis, from a patient treated with antithyroid drugs. The source of these receptors is a man in his forties with Graves disease.

The chain uses TRBV4-1 and TRBJ2-7; the D gene is possibly TRBD2 (5 bases). Germline V gene data show CDR1 as MGHRA and CDR2 as YSYEKL. The V and J ends lost 5 bases and 0 bases respectively, with 17 bases between them. The CDR3 is 16 residues long. The CDR3, as DNA: TGCGCCAGCAGCGTGTCTTTAGGGCGGGCCTCCTACGAGCAGTACTTC. Its protein is CASSVSLGRASYEQYF.

This clonotype has at least ten counts. The gene calls are TRBV7-2 and TRBJ2-7, with D maybe TRBD1 (6 bases). Germline V gives CDR1 SGHTA, CDR2 FQGNSA. CDR3 length: 15 amino acids. Between the trimmed V and J ends, which lost 7 bases and 5 bases, there was a span of 21 bases. The CDR3 DNA follows: TGTGCCAGCACCTTTTACCGACAGGCCTCGGACGAGCAGTACTTC. As protein: CASTFYRQASDEQYF. The full variable domain, rest sourced from reference TRBV7-2 and TRBJ2-7, is GAGVSQSPSNKVTEKGKDVELRCDPISGHTALYWYRQSLGQGLEFLIYFQGNSAPDKSGLPSDRFSAERTGGSVSTLTIQRTQQEDSAVYLCASTFYRQASDEQYFGPGTRLTVT.

The chain is built from TRBV12-3 or TRBV12-4 and TRBJ2-7; TRBD2 aligns across 15 bases. After removal of 5 bases from V and 6 bases from J, the junction contained 8 bases not matched to a gene. The CDR3 has 16 residues. The CDR3 bases are TGTGCCAGCAGTCAACTGGGACTAGCGGGAGGAACCGAGCAGTACTTC. Translating it yields CASSQLGLAGGTEQYF.

The V and J genes are TRBV10-3 and TRBJ2-6; D may correspond to TRBD1 or TRBD2 (7 bases each). This CDR3 region has 18 residues. Deletions cut 5 bases from V and 0 bases from J, with 17 bases between. Germline assignment: CDR1 ENHRY and CDR2 SYGVKD. CDR3 region: CAISTLGGGSSGANVLTF. The CDR3 region has the DNA TGTGCCATCAGTACCTTAGGGGGCGGGAGCTCTGGGGCCAACGTCCTGACTTTC.

This clonotype came up many times. The chain links TRBV5-1 to TRBJ1-4; possible D gene TRBD1, 6 bases. V lost 0 bases and J 4 bases, leaving 10 bases between the germline ends. Germline CDR1 SGHRS, CDR2 YFSETQ. The CDR3 loop spans 15 amino acids. This CDR3 is CASSLGQAFNEKLFF. The CDR3 bases are TGCGCCAGCAGCTTGGGACAGGCGTTTAATGAAAAACTGTTTTTT.